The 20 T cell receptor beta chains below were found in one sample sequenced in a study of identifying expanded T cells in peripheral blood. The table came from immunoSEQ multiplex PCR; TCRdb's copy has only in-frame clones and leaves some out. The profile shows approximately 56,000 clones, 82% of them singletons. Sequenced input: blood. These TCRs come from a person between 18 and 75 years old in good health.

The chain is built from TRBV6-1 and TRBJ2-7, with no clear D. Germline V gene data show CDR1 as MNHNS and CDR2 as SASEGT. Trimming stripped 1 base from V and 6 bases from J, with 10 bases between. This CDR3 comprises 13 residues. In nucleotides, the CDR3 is TGTGCCAGCAGTGAAGTCGGGTCCCCCGAGCAGTACGTC. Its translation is CASSEVGSPEQYV.

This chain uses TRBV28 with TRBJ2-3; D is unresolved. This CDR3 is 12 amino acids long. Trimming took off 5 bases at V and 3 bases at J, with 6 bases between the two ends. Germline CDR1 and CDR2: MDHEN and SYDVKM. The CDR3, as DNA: TGTGCCAGCAGTCTCAATACAGATACGCAGTATTTT. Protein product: CASSLNTDTQYF.

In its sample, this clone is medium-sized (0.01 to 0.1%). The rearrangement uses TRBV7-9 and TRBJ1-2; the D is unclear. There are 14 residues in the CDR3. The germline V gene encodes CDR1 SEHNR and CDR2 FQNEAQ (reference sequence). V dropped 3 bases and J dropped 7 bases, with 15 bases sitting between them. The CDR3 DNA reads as TGTGCCAGCAGCTTTGCCGGTCTCCCGCCTGGCTACACCTTC. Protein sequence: CASSFAGLPPGYTF.

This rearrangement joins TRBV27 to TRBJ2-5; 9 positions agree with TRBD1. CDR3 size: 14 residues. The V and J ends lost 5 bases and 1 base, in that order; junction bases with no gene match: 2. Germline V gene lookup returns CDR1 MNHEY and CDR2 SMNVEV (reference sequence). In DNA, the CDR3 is TGTGCCAGCAGTCCGACAGGGGGCCAAGAGACCCAGTACTTC. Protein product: CASSPTGGQETQYF.

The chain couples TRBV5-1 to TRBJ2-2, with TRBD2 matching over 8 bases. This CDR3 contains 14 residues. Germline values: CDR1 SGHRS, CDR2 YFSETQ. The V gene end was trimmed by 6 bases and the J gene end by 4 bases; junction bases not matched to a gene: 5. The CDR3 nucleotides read TGCGCCAGCAAACCAGCGGGAGCCACCGGGGAGCTGTTTTTT. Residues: CASKPAGATGELFF.

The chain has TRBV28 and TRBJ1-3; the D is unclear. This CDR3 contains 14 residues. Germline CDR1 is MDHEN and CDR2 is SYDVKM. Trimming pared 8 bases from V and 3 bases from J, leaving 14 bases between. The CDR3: CASARENFGNTIYF. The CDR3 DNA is TGTGCCAGCGCGAGGGAGAACTTTGGAAACACCATATATTTT.

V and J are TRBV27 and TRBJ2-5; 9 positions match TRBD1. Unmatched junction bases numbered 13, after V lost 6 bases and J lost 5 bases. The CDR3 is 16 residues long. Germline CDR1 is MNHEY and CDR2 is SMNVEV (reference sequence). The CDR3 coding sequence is TGTGCCAGCAGCCCCCGGGACAGGGCACCCTCGGAGACCCAGTACTTC. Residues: CASSPRDRAPSETQYF.

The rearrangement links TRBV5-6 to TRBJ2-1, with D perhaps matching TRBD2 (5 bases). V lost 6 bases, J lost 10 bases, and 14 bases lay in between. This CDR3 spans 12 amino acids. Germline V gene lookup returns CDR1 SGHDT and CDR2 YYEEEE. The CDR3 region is CASNRNSGEQFF. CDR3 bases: TGTGCCAGCAACAGAAACTCGGGAGAGCAGTTCTTC. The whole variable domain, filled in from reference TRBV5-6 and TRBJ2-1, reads DAGVTQSPTHLIKTRGQQVTLRCSPKSGHDTVSWYQQALGQGPQFIFQYYEEEERQRGNFPDRFSGHQFPNYSSELNVNALLLGDSALYLCASNRNSGEQFFGPGTRLTVL.

CDR3 amino acids: CASSPRGGRAFEAFF. CDR3 DNA: TGTGCCAGTAGTCCCCGGGGCGGCAGGGCCTTCGAAGCTTTCTTT. J is TRBJ1-1 and V is TRBV19, with a weak D call TRBD1 (5 bases). The CDR3 totals 15 residues. Trimming left V 5 bases short and J 8 bases short, with 21 bases between. Germline V gene lookup returns CDR1 LNHDA and CDR2 SQIVND (reference sequence).

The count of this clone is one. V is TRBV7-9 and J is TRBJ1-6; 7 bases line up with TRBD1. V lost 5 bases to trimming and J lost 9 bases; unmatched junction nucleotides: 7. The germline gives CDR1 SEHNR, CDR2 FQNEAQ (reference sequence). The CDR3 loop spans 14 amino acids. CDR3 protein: CASSRRGIGSPLHF. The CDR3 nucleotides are TGTGCCAGCAGCCGCAGGGGGATTGGTTCACCCCTCCACTTT.

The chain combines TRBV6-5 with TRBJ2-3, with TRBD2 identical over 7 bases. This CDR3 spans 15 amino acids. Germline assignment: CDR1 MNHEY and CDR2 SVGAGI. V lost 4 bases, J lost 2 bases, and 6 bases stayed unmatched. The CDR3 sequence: CASSLGLTNTDTQYF. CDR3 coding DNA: TGTGCCAGCAGTTTGGGACTAACAAACACAGATACGCAGTATTTT.

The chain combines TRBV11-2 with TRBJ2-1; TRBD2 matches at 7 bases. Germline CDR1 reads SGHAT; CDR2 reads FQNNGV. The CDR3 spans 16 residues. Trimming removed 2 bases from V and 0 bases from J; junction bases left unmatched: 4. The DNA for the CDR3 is TGTGCCAGCAGCTTATCAAGCGGGAACTCCTACAATGAGCAGTTCTTC. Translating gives CASSLSSGNSYNEQFF.

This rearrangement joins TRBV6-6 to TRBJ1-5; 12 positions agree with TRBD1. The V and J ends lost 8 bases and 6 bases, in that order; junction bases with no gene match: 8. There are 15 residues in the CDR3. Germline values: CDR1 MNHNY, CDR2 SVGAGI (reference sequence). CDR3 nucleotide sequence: TGTGCCAGCTCCGCTGGGACAGGGGGCAGTCAGCCCCAGCATTTT. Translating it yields CASSAGTGGSQPQHF.

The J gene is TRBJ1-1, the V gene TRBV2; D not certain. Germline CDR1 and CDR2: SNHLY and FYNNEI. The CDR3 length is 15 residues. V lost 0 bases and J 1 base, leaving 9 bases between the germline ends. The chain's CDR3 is CASSEAQAGNTEAFF. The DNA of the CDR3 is TGTGCCAGCAGTGAAGCTCAGGCAGGGAACACTGAAGCTTTCTTT.

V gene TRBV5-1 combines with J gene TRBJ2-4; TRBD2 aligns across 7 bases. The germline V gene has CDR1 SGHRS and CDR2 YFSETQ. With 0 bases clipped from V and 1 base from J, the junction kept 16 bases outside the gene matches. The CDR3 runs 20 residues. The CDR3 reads CASSLGLAENTGYAKNIQYF. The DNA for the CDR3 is TGCGCCAGCAGCTTGGGGCTAGCGGAGAACACAGGCTACGCCAAAAACATTCAGTACTTC.

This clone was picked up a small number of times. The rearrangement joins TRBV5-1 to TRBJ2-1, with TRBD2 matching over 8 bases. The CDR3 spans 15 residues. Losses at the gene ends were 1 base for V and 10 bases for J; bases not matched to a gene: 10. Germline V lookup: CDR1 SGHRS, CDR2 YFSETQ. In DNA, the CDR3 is TGCGCCAGCAGCTTGACGGGACTAGTTAGTGAGGAGCAGTTCTTC. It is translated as CASSLTGLVSEEQFF.

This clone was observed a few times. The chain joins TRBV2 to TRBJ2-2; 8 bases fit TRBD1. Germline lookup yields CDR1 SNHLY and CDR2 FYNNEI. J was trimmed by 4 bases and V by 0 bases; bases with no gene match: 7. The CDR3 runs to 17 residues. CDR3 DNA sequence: TGTGCCAGCAGTGAAGCGCGTAGGACAGGGCTCACCGGGGAGCTGTTTTTT. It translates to CASSEARRTGLTGELFF.

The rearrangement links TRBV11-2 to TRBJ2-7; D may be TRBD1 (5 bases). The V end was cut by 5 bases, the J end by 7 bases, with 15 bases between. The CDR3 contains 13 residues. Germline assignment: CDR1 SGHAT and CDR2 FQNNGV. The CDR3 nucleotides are TGTGCCAGCAGCCCCCGCTTTCAGGGTGAGCAGTACGTC. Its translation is CASSPRFQGEQYV.

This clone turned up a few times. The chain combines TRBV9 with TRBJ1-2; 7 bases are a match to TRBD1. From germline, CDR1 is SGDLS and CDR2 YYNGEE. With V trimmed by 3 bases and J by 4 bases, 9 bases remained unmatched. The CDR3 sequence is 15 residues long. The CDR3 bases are TGTGCCAGCAGCGACTCGACAAGACAGGGCTATGGCTACACCTTC. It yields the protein CASSDSTRQGYGYTF.

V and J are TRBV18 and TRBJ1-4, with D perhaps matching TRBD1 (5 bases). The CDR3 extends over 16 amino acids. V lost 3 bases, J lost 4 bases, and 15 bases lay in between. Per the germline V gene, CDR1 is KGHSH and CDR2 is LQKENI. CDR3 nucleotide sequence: TGTGCCAGCTCACCCCGGACCGTGGGGCTTAATGAAAAACTGTTTTTT. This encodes CASSPRTVGLNEKLFF.